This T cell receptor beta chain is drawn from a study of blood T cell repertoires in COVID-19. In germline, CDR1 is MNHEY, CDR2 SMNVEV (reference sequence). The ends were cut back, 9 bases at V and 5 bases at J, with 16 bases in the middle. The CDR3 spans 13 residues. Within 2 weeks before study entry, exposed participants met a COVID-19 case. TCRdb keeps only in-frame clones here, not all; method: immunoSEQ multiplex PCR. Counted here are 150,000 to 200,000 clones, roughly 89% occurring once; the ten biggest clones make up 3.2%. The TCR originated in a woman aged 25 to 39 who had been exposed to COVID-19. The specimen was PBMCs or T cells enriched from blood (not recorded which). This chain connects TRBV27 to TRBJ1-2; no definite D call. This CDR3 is CASSALGGYGYTF. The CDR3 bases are TGTGCCAGTTCCGCCCTGGGAGGGTATGGCTACACCTTC.